The entry below describes one T cell receptor beta chain. This record comes from a study of blood T cell repertoires in COVID-19. Sequenced by immunoSEQ multiplex PCR; TCRdb stores in-frame clones only, minus some. The repertoire consists of about 99,000 clones, with around 88% occurring once and the leading ten covering about 3.5%. Germline loops: CDR1 SGHRS, CDR2 YFSETQ. The CDR3 sequence is 16 residues long. Losses at the gene ends were 3 bases for V and 5 bases for J; bases not matched to a gene: 7. Sequencing was performed on peripheral blood. The clonotype comes from a human donor in a cohort sampled during active COVID-19. This chain uses TRBV5-1 with TRBJ2-3; 12 positions match TRBD2. The CDR3, as DNA: TGCGCCAGCAGCTCCCCTAGCGGGGGGGCCGAAGATACGCAGTATTTT. Its translation: CASSSPSGGAEDTQYF.